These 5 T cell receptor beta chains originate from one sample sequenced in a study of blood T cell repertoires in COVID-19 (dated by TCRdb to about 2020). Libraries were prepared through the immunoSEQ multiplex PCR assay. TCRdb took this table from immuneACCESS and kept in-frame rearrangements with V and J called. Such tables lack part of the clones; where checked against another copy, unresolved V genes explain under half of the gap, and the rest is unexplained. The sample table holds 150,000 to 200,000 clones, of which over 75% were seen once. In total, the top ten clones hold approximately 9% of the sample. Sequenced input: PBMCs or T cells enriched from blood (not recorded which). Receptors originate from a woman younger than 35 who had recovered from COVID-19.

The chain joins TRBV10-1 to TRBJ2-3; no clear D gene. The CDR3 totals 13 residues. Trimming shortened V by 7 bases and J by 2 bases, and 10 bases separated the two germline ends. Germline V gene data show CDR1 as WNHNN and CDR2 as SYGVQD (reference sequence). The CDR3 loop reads CASTHLSTDTQYF. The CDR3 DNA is TGCGCCAGCACACACCTGTCCACAGATACGCAGTATTTT.

Here the CDR3 DNA reads TGTGCCAGCAGCGCTCTGGAGCGGAACACCGGGGAGCTGTTTTTT. This gives the protein CASSALERNTGELFF. The chain carries TRBV11-2 and TRBJ2-2; D is ambiguous. Trimming removed 5 bases at V and 1 base at J, with 11 bases between. CDR3 length equals 15 residues. CDR1 and CDR2 from the germline V gene are SGHAT and FQNNGV.

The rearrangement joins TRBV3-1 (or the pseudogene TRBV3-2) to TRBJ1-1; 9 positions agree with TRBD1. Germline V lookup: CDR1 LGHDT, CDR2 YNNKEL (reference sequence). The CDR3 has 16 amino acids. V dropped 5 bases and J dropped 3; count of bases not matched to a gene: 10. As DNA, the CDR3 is TGTGCCAGCAGCGGGACAGGGTGGGTCCAGGACACTGAAGCTTTCTTT. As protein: CASSGTGWVQDTEAFF.

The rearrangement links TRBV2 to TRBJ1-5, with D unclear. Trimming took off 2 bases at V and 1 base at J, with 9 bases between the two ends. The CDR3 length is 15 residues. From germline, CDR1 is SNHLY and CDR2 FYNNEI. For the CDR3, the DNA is TGTGCCAGCAGTGAATATTTGACAAGCAATCAGCCCCAGCATTTT. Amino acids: CASSEYLTSNQPQHF.

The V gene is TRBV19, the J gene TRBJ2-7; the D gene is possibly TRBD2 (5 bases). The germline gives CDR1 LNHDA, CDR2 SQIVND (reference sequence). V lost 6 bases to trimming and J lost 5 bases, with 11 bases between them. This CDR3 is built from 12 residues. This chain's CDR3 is CASRSVEDEQYF. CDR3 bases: TGTGCCAGTAGGTCGGTGGAGGACGAGCAGTACTTC.